The present T cell receptor (beta chain) was sequenced within a study of neurological immune-mediated disorders. Study background: Secondary progressive cases numbered 3 among the 35 or so multiple sclerosis patients, while the other 31 were relapsing-remitting.

Study-wide results and limits: Across subjects, expanded clones had no CDR3 amino acid sequences in common, pointing to private repertoires in all groups.

Time point reported: longitudinal time-point 2. 2 million PBMCs stored at -80 C were the source of the unsorted libraries. This clonotype was recorded many times. Its antigen is undetermined. CDR3 size: 15 residues. V lost 3 bases and J 6 bases, leaving 15 bases between the germline ends. As for the cDNA, it was generated by 5'RACE with 10-nucleotide random UMIs. TCRdb recomputed calls from the 5' RACE reads with MiXCR, one row per CDR3 protein. The table lists about 80,000 distinct CDR3 sequences, around 6% of them singletons. This chain uses TRBV12-3 or TRBV12-4 with TRBJ2-1, with D uncertain. The sample consisted of PBMCs. This TCR came from a woman aged 55-70 years with multiple sclerosis. The DNA for the CDR3 is TGTGCCAGCAGTTTGGTGTCGTTAGGAGTCAATGAGCAGTTCTTC. This sequence encodes CASSLVSLGVNEQFF.